The entry that follows covers one T cell receptor (beta chain) sequence. This sample is drawn from a study of OX40 agonist ivuxolimab in advanced cancers. TCRdb keeps only in-frame clones here, not all; method: immunoSEQ multiplex PCR. The sample gives 90,000 to 95,000 clones, around 87% of which show up once; about 4.7% is in the top ten. Trimming removed 2 bases from V and 1 base from J, with 6 bases in between. This CDR3 is 13 amino acids long. The germline V gene encodes CDR1 SGHNT and CDR2 YYREEE (reference sequence). The rearrangement joins TRBV5-4 to TRBJ1-1, with unresolved D. The sample here was CD4+ or CD8+ T cells sorted from blood, taken in a trial of the OX40 agonist ivuxolimab. The receptor comes from an adult with an advanced solid tumor such as melanoma, head and neck, liver or kidney cancer. The CDR3 DNA reads as TGTGCCAGCAGCTTAGGCCGGAACACTGAAGCTTTCTTT. This gives the protein CASSLGRNTEAFF.